Included here is one T cell receptor beta chain sequence, with context. This CDR3 has 16 amino acids. Unmatched junction bases numbered 12, after V lost 5 bases and J lost 7 bases. Germline-derived CDR1 and CDR2 are SGHTA and FQGTGA. This specimen belongs to a study of blood T cells in healthy people across ages. Then a second PCR, running roughly 6 to 11 cycles, was carried out with a sample-barcoded 5' primer and a J-beta primer mix. Each TCR beta cDNA got a 12-nucleotide random molecular identifier. TCRdb re-analysed the 5' RACE reads in MiXCR, keeping a single row per CDR3 protein. Of roughly 1.6 million distinct CDR3 sequences in the sample, around 35% were seen once.

V and J are TRBV7-3 and TRBJ2-1; TRBD2 aligns across 9 bases. The sequence came from a woman in her 30s in good health. Sequences were obtained from blood. CDR3: CASSLSQAGGRNEQFF. CDR3 coding DNA: TGTGCCAGCAGCCTAAGTCAAGCGGGGGGAAGGAATGAGCAGTTCTTC.